One sample yielded the 22 T cell receptor beta chains listed below, sequenced in a study of blood T cell repertoires in COVID-19. Assay used: immunoSEQ multiplex PCR; TCRdb lists only in-frame clones, some missing. Altogether about 440,000 clones are present, around 88% being singletons, with the ten largest covering roughly 12%. The specimen sequenced was peripheral blood. Receptors were obtained from a woman between 50 and 59 years old with COVID-19, enrolled during active disease.

This clone was counted a few times. The rearrangement joins TRBV19 to TRBJ1-5; the D is unclear. The CDR3 runs to 14 residues. Germline assignment: CDR1 LNHDA and CDR2 SQIVND (reference sequence). Trimming took off 5 bases at V and 3 bases at J, with 11 bases between the two ends. The CDR3 coding sequence is TGTGCCAGTAGTGCCCAGGTCGACAATCAGCCCCAGCATTTT. This codes for CASSAQVDNQPQHF. The full variable domain, with the rest looked up from reference TRBV19 and TRBJ1-5, is DGGITQSPKYLFRKEGQNVTLSCEQNLNHDAMYWYRQDPGQGLRLIYYSQIVNDFQKGDIAEGYSVSREKKESFPLTVTSAQKNPTAFYLCASSAQVDNQPQHFGDGTRLSIL.

J is TRBJ2-3 and V is TRBV9; 9 bases are shared with TRBD2. Germline values: CDR1 SGDLS, CDR2 YYNGEE. V lost 0 bases and J lost 5; bases outside the gene matches: 1. This CDR3 is built from 14 residues. The CDR3 DNA follows: TGTGCCAGCAGCGTAGCAGCGGGGGGAGATACGCAGTATTTT. It is translated as CASSVAAGGDTQYF.

This chain joins TRBV27 and TRBJ2-7, with D possibly TRBD2 on 6 matching bases. The CDR3 totals 12 residues. Germline CDR1 and CDR2: MNHEY and SMNVEV (reference sequence). The CDR3, as DNA: TGTACACACCGGGCGCGGGGTTACAAGCAGTACTTC. It encodes CTHRARGYKQYF.

This sequence joins TRBV6-5 and TRBJ1-2, with TRBD1 matching 8 bases. Germline values: CDR1 MNHEY, CDR2 SVGAGI. With V trimmed by 7 bases and J by 4 bases, 8 bases remained unmatched. The CDR3 runs 14 residues. CDR3 in DNA: TGTGCCAGCACCGGACAGGGAGACGGCTATGGCTACACCTTC. The encoded protein is CASTGQGDGYGYTF.

The chain couples TRBV12-3 or TRBV12-4 to TRBJ2-3; D is unclear. The CDR3 runs 12 residues. Trimming pared 4 bases from V and 6 bases from J, leaving 8 bases between. As DNA, the CDR3 is TGTGCCAGCAGTTCGAAGCCGGATACGCAGTATTTT. It translates to CASSSKPDTQYF.

The V call is TRBV5-8, the J call TRBJ2-1; tentatively, D is TRBD2 (5 bases). The germline V gene has CDR1 SGHTS and CDR2 YDEGEE. V shed 4 bases and J shed 10 bases, with 12 bases lying between them. This CDR3 is built from 12 residues. CDR3 in amino acids: CASSPGKREQFF. CDR3 coding DNA: TGTGCCAGCAGCCCGGGGAAGAGGGAGCAGTTCTTC.

The V and J genes are TRBV7-3 and TRBJ2-3; perhaps TRBD2 as D (5 bases). CDR3 length equals 15 residues. From germline, CDR1 is SGHTA and CDR2 FQGTGA. V lost 4 bases, J lost 0 bases, and 11 bases lay in between. The CDR3 loop is CASSSLGESTDTQYF. CDR3 sequence (DNA): TGTGCCAGCAGCTCCCTCGGGGAAAGCACAGATACGCAGTATTTT.

The chain is built from TRBV27 and TRBJ1-2; D may be TRBD1 (5 bases). Per germline, CDR1 MNHEY and CDR2 SMNVEV (reference sequence). With 2 bases removed from V and 2 bases from J, the gap between germline ends came to 9 bases. This CDR3 is built from 14 residues. DNA of the CDR3: TGTGCCAGCAGTTTAAGACAGCAAAACTATGGCTACACCTTC. As protein: CASSLRQQNYGYTF.

This chain uses TRBV5-1 with TRBJ2-3, with 12 bases fitting TRBD2. CDR1 SGHRS and CDR2 YFSETQ come from the germline V gene. Trimming removed 1 base from V and 0 bases from J; junction bases left unmatched: 12. This CDR3 has 20 amino acids. CDR3 residues: CASSLTIGLAGWGSTDTQYF. In DNA, the CDR3 is TGCGCCAGCAGCTTGACAATCGGACTAGCGGGGTGGGGTAGCACAGATACGCAGTATTTT.

The V call is TRBV19, the J call TRBJ1-5; D is uncertain. V was cut by 3 bases and J by 4 bases, with 4 bases left in between. The CDR3 has 12 amino acids. CDR1 and CDR2 (germline): LNHDA, SQIVND (reference sequence). CDR3 sequence reads: CASSIQNQPQHF. In nucleotides, the CDR3 is TGTGCCAGTAGTATCCAGAATCAGCCCCAGCATTTT.

V and J are TRBV6-6 and TRBJ1-6; D unclear. Trimming removed 4 bases from V and 4 bases from J, with 8 bases in between. Germline loops: CDR1 MNHNY, CDR2 SVGAGI (reference sequence). The CDR3 consists of 14 residues. The CDR3 here is CASSSGGYNSPLHF. Here the CDR3 DNA reads TGTGCCAGCAGTTCAGGAGGGTATAATTCACCCCTCCACTTT.

The V gene is TRBV5-1, the J gene TRBJ1-1, with D maybe TRBD1 (6 bases). This CDR3 contains 14 residues. Trimming stripped 4 bases from V and 1 base from J, with 11 bases between. Germline loops: CDR1 SGHRS, CDR2 YFSETQ. The CDR3 DNA follows: TGCGCCAGCAGCCAGCCAGGGGAGAACACTGAAGCTTTCTTT. It encodes CASSQPGENTEAFF.

In DNA, the CDR3 is TGTGCCAGCAGCAGCGGGACAGGGAAGGTCCATGGCTACACCTTC. Translation gives CASSSGTGKVHGYTF. The chain has TRBV28 and TRBJ1-2, with 9 positions matching TRBD1. This CDR3 has 15 residues. CDR1 MDHEN and CDR2 SYDVKM come from the germline V gene. V lost 6 bases and J lost 6; bases outside the gene matches: 11.

This clone has a single count. The chain combines TRBV10-1 with TRBJ1-2, with TRBD1 identical over 7 bases. The CDR3 loop spans 17 amino acids. Germline trimming cut 2 bases from V and 0 bases from J; bases unmatched to any gene: 9. Germline loops: CDR1 WNHNN, CDR2 SYGVQD (reference sequence). CDR3 sequence (DNA): TGCGCCAGCAGTGAGATGGAGGGGGCGGCACCTAACTATGGCTACACCTTC. This encodes CASSEMEGAAPNYGYTF.

The rearrangement links TRBV6-5 to TRBJ1-1, with D perhaps matching TRBD1 (5 bases). CDR1 is MNHEY and CDR2 is SVGAGI in the germline V gene. V lost 2 bases to trimming and J lost 7 bases, with 11 bases between them. This CDR3 comprises 13 residues. CDR3 bases: TGTGCCAGCAGTTACCGACAGCTTAGTGAAGCTTTCTTT. It translates to CASSYRQLSEAFF.

This chain links TRBV19 with TRBJ2-1, with D tentatively TRBD2 (5 bases). The CDR3 totals 14 residues. Germline V gene data show CDR1 as LNHDA and CDR2 as SQIVND (reference sequence). V lost 7 bases to trimming and J lost 9 bases, with 19 bases between them. CDR3 sequence (DNA): TGTGCCAGTAACGTCCGGACGGGAATCGGTGAGCAGTTCTTC. It is translated as CASNVRTGIGEQFF.

The chain has TRBV19 and TRBJ1-5; 9 positions match TRBD1. In germline, CDR1 is LNHDA, CDR2 SQIVND (reference sequence). J gave up 9 bases and V 5 bases, and 11 bases lay outside the gene matches. The length of the CDR3 is 15 residues. CDR3 protein: CASSVRTGEGSPQHF. The CDR3 bases are TGTGCCAGTAGTGTAAGGACAGGGGAGGGATCGCCCCAGCATTTT.

The V and J genes are TRBV7-9 and TRBJ1-1; D might be TRBD1 (5 bases). V was pared by 5 bases and J by 6 bases, with 10 bases between. This CDR3 contains 12 residues. Germline CDR1 reads SEHNR; CDR2 reads FQNEAQ (reference sequence). The chain's CDR3 is CASSLQGSEAFF. The CDR3 DNA sequence: TGTGCCAGCAGCCTTCAGGGATCTGAAGCTTTCTTT.

This clone showed up just once. This chain joins TRBV29-1 and TRBJ1-1; D gene ambiguous. Trimming took off 7 bases at V and 1 base at J, with 16 bases between the two ends. This CDR3 spans 14 amino acids. CDR1 is SQVTM, CDR2 ANQGSEA, per germline. For the CDR3, the DNA is TGCAGCGCACTCTCGGAAGGAGGGAACACTGAAGCTTTCTTT. Amino acid sequence: CSALSEGGNTEAFF.

The chain has TRBV5-6 and TRBJ2-7, with no clear D. The CDR3 has 14 residues. CDR1 and CDR2 (germline): SGHDT, YYEEEE. Trimming stripped 2 bases from V and 0 bases from J, with 9 bases between. CDR3 coding DNA: TGTGCCAGCAGCTTTGGTACTATCTCCTACGAGCAGTACTTC. Residues: CASSFGTISYEQYF.

The chain employs TRBV10-3 and TRBJ2-7, with 8 positions matching TRBD1. The CDR3 is 14 amino acids. Germline CDR1 and CDR2: ENHRY and SYGVKD. Trimming at V came to 4 bases and at J to 3 bases, leaving 5 bases not matched to a gene. CDR3 in amino acids: CAISARQGLYEQYF. DNA of the CDR3: TGTGCCATCAGTGCGCGACAGGGGCTCTACGAGCAGTACTTC.

This clone was seen ten or more times. The chain combines TRBV4-1 with TRBJ1-2, with D unclear. The V end was cut by 1 base, the J end by 5 bases, with 14 bases between. This CDR3 is built from 15 residues. The germline gives CDR1 MGHRA, CDR2 YSYEKL. DNA for the CDR3: TGCGCCAGCAGCCAAGCTCCCGCGACGGAGTATGGCTACACCTTC. Its protein is CASSQAPATEYGYTF.